The clone carrying this T cell receptor (beta chain) was seen repeatedly, ten times or more. Its target is not known. This specimen belongs to a study of early T cells in non-severe SARS-CoV-2 infection. Looking at the study overall: Sequencing targeted bulk RNA from unsorted whole blood, leaving chains unpaired. Overall study findings and caveats: There was a bias toward anti-spike CD8 responses in VDJdb matching, which missed private and CD4 specificities.

The germline V and J ends were trimmed by 3 bases and 4 bases, with 7 bases remaining between them. There are 12 residues in the CDR3. Per the germline V gene, CDR1 is GTSNPN and CDR2 is SVGIG (reference sequence). Attachment of unique molecular identifiers was made to individual cDNA molecules. MiXCR was run by TCRdb on the 5' RACE reads, yielding one entry per CDR3 protein. The sample has tens of thousands of distinct CDR3 sequences, under 15% seen once. Sequenced input: whole blood. This chain joins TRBV30 and TRBJ2-1, with D maybe TRBD1 (5 bases). The clonotype comes from an adult who was a healthcare worker with PCR-confirmed SARS-CoV-2 infection or an uninfected control (not recorded which). CDR3 in amino acids: CAWRTVYNEQFF. As DNA, the CDR3 is TGTGCCTGGAGGACAGTATACAATGAGCAGTTCTTC.